This T cell receptor (beta chain) came from a study of brain T cells in children with intractable seizures listed by TCRdb under 2021. The study in broad terms: As a first screen for immune gene transcripts, resected brain tissue from approximately 54 pediatric epilepsy surgery cases was run on a NanoString immunology panel. Among the roughly 12 selected surgery cases, pre-surgery blood was additionally sequenced for eight, leaving four cases with brain tissue only.

Note on this clone: The clone's antigen remains unknown. One base away there is no much larger clone; base qualities are not given.

The time point label, as the study defines it: resected brain tissue, or blood drawn just prior to surgery. The surgery cases that showed the highest brain T cell transcript signatures were chosen for TCR beta chain sequencing of brain tissue, and of blood when it was available. Prior to surgery, the patients had been treated with at least one anti-epileptic drug. The TCR-sequenced patients were children whose drug-resistant epilepsy was caused by tuberous sclerosis complex, focal cortical dysplasia, Rasmussen encephalitis or hemimegalencephaly. Blood samples were drawn just before the epilepsy surgery. The Monarch genomic DNA purification kit was used to extract bulk genomic DNA from unsorted brain tissue and whole blood. TCR beta chain sequences were generated from genomic DNA using the immunoSEQ assay. The authors' analysis ran thus. CDR3 sequences that did not begin with the conserved framework cysteine at position 104 were removed manually. To get clonality, the normalized Shannon's Diversity Index was subtracted from one, giving values from 0 (maximal diversity) to 1 (oligoclonal). Chi-squared comparison-of-proportions tests were used to check whether the frequency of the same CDR3 differed between samples, for example brain versus blood. Public clonotypes were found through immuneACCESS searches, while the VDJdb browser was used to judge similarity to known antiviral clonotypes. Entries here come from immuneACCESS through TCRdb and include only in-frame sequences with V and J called. Some clones fail to appear in such tables; in the studies checked, an unresolved V gene covers under half of the shortfall, and the cause of the remainder is unknown. For V, J and clone size, that table is used; D and trimming come from the DNA. Across this sample there are about 20,000 clones, with 90% to 95% seen only once. The ten largest clones add up to approximately 6.5% of the sample.

Trimming at the junction amounts to 2 bases on V and 1 base on J, and the germline ends lie 9 bases apart. From cysteine to phenylalanine, the CDR3 is 15 amino acids long. The sequence is cut down to CDR3 DNA, 45 bases in frame from base 1. The germline V gene (reference sequence) yields PRHDT for CDR1 and FYEKMQ for CDR2. Overall study outcomes, separate from this receptor: Because sequencing depth was different between pre-surgery and post-surgery blood, clones absent from the pre-surgery sample may reflect undersampling. Viral specificity was inferred solely from CDR3 sequence similarity, and the HCMV serostatus of the patients was not known.

The receptor was isolated from a boy younger than 18 with focal cortical dysplasia and intractable seizures. Sequenced material: peripheral blood, taken at surgery. The receptor chain draws on TRBV13 and TRBJ1-3, with no confident D gene call. This receptor has the CDR3 CASSLWGRSGNTIYF. The DNA reads TGTGCCAGCAGCTTATGGGGTCGATCTGGAAACACCATATATTTT.